The present T cell receptor beta chain was sequenced within a study of TIL therapy for anti-PD-1-resistant metastatic lung cancer. In the study overall: Tumors had a median PD-L1 proportion score of roughly 5.7%. By whole-exome sequencing, median non-synonymous tumor mutation burden was less than 1.8 mutations per megabase.

The libraries were made with immunoSEQ v3. Libraries were prepared by immunoSEQ multiplex PCR; TCRdb keeps only in-frame clonotypes and omits some of them. The data hold 25,000 to 40,000 clones, with 60% to 80% observed a single time. CDR1 and CDR2 (germline): SEHNR, FQNEAQ (reference sequence). This CDR3 is 13 amino acids long. V lost 1 base and J 4 bases, leaving 7 bases between the germline ends. Time point given: pre-treatment sample, taken before nivolumab and TIL therapy. Source: blood, taken at baseline. This TCR derives from a woman between 25 and 80 years old with non-small cell lung cancer. The J gene is TRBJ1-1, the V gene TRBV7-9, with D unclear. The CDR3 reads CASSLEGGTEAFF. The DNA for the CDR3 is TGTGCCAGCAGCTTAGAGGGAGGCACTGAAGCTTTCTTT.